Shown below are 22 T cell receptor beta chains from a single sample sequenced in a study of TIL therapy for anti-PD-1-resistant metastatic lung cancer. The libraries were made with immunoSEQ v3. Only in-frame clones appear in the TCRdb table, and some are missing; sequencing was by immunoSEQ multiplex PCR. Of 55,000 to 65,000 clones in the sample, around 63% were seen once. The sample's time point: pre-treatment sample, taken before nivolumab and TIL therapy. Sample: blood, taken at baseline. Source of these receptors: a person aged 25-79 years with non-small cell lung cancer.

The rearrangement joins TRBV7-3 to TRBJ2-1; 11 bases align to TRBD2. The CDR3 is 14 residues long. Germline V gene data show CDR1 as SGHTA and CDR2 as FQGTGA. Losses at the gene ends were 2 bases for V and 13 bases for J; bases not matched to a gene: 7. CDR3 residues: CASSLLAGGREQFF. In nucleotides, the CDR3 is TGTGCCAGCAGCTTACTAGCGGGAGGACGGGAACAGTTCTTC.

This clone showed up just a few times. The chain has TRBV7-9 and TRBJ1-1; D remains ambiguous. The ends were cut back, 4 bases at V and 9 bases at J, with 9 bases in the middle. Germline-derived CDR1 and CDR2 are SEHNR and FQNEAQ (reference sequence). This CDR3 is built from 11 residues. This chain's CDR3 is CASSSQSQAFF. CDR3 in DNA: TGTGCCAGCAGCTCACAGTCCCAAGCTTTCTTT.

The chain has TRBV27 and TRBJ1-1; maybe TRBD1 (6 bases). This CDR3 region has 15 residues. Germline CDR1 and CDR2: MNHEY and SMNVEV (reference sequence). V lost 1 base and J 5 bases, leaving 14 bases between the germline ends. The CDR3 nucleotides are TGTGCCAGCAGTTTATTGGGGGGCGCGTGGACTGAAGCTTTCTTT. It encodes CASSLLGGAWTEAFF.

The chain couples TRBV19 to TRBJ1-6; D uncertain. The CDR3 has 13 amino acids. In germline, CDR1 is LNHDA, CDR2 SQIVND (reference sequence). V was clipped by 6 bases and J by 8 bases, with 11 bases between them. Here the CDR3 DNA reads TGTGCCAGTAGGGAAGAAAGGGATTCACCCCTCCACTTT. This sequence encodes CASREERDSPLHF. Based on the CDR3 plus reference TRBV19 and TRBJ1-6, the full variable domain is DGGITQSPKYLFRKEGQNVTLSCEQNLNHDAMYWYRQDPGQGLRLIYYSQIVNDFQKGDIAEGYSVSREKKESFPLTVTSAQKNPTAFYLCASREERDSPLHFGNGTRLTVT.

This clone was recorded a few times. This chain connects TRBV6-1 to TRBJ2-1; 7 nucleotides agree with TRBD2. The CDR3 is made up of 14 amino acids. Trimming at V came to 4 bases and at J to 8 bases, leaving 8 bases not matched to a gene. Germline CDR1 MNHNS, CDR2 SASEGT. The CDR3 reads CASSAETSSYEQFF. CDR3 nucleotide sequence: TGTGCCAGCAGTGCCGAGACTAGCAGTTATGAGCAGTTCTTC.

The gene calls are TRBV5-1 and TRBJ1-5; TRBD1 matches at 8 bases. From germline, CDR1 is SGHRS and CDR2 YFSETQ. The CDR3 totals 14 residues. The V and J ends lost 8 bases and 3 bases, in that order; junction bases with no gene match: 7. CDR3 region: CASSQGANNQPQHF. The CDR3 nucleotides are TGCGCCAGTTCCCAGGGGGCCAACAATCAGCCCCAGCATTTT.

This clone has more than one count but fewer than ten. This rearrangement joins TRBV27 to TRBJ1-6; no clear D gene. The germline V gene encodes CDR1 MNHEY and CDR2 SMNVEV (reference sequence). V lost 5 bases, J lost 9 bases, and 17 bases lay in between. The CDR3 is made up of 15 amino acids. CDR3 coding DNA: TGTGCCAGCAGTCCAAAACGACCCCTTACTTCACCCCTCCACTTT. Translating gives CASSPKRPLTSPLHF.

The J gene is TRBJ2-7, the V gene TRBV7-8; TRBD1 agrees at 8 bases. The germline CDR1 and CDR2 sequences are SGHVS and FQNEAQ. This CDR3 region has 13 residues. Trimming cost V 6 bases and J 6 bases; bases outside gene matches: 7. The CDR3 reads CASRGADRGEQYF. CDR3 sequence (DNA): TGTGCCAGCAGGGGAGCCGACAGGGGCGAGCAGTACTTC.

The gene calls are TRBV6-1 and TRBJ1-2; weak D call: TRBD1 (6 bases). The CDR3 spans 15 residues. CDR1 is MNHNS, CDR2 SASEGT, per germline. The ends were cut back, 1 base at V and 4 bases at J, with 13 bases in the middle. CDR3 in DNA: TGTGCCAGCAGTGAAGGGGTAGGGGGGCTCTATGGCTACACCTTC. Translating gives CASSEGVGGLYGYTF.

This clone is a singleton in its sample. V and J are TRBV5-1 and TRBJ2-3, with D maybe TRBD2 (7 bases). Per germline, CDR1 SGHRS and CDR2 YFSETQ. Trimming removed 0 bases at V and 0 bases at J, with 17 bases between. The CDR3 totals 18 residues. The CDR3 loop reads CASSLGIGGAPSTDTQYF. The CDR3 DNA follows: TGCGCCAGCAGCTTGGGGATAGGGGGGGCTCCTAGCACAGATACGCAGTATTTT.

This chain's CDR3 is CASSPGRLPDQPQHF. The CDR3 nucleotides are TGTGCCAGCAGTCCAGGACGCCTACCGGATCAGCCCCAGCATTTT. J is TRBJ1-5 and V is TRBV2; D ambiguous. CDR1 is SNHLY and CDR2 is FYNNEI in the germline V gene. The V and J ends lost 5 bases and 5 bases respectively, with 16 bases between them. The CDR3 loop spans 15 amino acids.

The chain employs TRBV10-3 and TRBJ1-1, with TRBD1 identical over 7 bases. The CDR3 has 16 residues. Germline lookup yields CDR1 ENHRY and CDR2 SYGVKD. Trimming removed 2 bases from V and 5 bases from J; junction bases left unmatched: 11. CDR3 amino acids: CAISETQGSGGTEAFF. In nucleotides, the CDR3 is TGTGCCATCAGTGAGACACAGGGGTCTGGTGGAACTGAAGCTTTCTTT.

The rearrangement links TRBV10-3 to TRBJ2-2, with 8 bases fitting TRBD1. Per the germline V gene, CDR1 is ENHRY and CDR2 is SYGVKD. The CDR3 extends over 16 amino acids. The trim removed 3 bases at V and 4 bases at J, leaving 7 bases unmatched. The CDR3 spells CAISDQGAVSTGELFF. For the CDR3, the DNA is TGTGCCATCAGTGATCAGGGGGCGGTAAGCACCGGGGAGCTGTTTTTT.

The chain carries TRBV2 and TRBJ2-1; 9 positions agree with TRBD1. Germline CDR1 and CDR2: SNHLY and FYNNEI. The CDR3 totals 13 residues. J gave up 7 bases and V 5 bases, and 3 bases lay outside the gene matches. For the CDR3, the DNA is TGTGCCAGCAGTTCGGACAGGGGAAATGAGCAGTTCTTC. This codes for CASSSDRGNEQFF. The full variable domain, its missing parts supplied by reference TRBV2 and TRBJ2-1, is EPEVTQTPSHQVTQMGQEVILRCVPISNHLYFYWYRQILGQKVEFLVSFYNNEISEKSEIFDDQFSVERPDGSNFTLKIRSTKLEDSAMYFCASSSDRGNEQFFGPGTRLTVL.

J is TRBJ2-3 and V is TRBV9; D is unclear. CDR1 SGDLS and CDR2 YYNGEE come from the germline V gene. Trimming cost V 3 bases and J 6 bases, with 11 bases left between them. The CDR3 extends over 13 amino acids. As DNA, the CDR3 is TGTGCCAGCAGCGGAGAGTCGTGGGATACGCAGTATTTT. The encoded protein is CASSGESWDTQYF.

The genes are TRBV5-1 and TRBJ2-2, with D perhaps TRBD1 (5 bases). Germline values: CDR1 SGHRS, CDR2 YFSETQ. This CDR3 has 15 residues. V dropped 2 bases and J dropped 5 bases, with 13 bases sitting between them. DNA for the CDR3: TGCGCCAGCAGCTTTGCTCCTACAGGAACCGGGGAGCTGTTTTTT. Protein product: CASSFAPTGTGELFF.

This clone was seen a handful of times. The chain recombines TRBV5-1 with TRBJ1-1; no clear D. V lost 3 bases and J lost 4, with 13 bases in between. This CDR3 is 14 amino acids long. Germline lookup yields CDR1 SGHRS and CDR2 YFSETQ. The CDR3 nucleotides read TGCGCCAGCAGCTCCACGGCAGACGGCACTGAAGCTTTCTTT. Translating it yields CASSSTADGTEAFF.

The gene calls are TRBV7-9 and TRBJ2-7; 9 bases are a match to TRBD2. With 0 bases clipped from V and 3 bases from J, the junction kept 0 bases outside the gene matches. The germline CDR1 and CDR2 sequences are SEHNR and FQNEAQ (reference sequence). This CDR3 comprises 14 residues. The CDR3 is CASSLASGSYEQYF. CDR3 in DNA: TGTGCCAGCAGCTTAGCTAGCGGGAGCTACGAGCAGTACTTC.

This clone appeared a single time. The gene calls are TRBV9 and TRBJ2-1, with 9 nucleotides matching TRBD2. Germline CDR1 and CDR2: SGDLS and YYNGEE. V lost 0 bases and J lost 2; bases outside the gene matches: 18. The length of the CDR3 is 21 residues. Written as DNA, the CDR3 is TGTGCCAGCAGCGTAGATTTTATCTGGGCAGCGGGAGGTTCCACCTACAATGAGCAGTTCTTC. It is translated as CASSVDFIWAAGGSTYNEQFF.

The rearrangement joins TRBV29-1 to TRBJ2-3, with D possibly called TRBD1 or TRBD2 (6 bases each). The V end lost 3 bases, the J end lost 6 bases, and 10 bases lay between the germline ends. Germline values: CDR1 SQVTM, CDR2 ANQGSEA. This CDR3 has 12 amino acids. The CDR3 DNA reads TGCAGCGTTGACACAGGGACTGATACGCAGTATTTT. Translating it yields CSVDTGTDTQYF.

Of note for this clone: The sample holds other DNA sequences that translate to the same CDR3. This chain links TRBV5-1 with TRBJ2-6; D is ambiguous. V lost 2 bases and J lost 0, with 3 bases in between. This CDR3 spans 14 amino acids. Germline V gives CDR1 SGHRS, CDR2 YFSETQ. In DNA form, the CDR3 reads TGCGCCAGCAGCTTAGGCTCTGGGGCCAACGTCCTGACTTTC. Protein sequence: CASSLGSGANVLTF.

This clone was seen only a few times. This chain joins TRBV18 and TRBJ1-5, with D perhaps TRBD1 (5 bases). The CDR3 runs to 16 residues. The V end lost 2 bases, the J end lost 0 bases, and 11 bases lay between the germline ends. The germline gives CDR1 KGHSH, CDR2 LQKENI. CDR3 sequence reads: CASSPEKTVSNQPQHF. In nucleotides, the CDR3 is TGTGCCAGCTCACCAGAGAAGACAGTTAGCAATCAGCCCCAGCATTTT.